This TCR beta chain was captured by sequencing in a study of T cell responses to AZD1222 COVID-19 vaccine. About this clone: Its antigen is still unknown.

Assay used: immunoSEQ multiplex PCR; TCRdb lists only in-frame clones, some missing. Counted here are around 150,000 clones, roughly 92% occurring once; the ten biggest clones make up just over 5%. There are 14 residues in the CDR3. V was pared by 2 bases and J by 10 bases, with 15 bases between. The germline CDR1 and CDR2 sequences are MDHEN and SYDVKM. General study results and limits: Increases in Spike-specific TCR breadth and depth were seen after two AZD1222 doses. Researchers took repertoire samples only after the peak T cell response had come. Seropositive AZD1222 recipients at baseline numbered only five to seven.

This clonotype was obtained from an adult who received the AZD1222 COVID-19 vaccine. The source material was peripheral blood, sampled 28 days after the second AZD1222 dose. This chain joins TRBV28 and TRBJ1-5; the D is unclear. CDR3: CASSLKGVSLPQHF. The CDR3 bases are TGTGCCAGCAGTTTAAAAGGTGTTTCCTTACCCCAGCATTTT.